The 13 T cell receptor beta chains given below trace back to one sample, sequenced in a study of cytomegalovirus exposure and HLA in healthy donors. 13 Jbeta primers and 60 Vbeta primers were used for the PCR. TCRdb's copy holds only in-frame clones and misses some; the assay was immunoSEQ multiplex PCR. Here the sample spans around 100,000 clones, roughly four fifths being singletons. Sequencing was performed on PBMCs. The source of these receptors is a man aged 30 to 39 in good health and CMV-seropositive.

This clone was counted once. The gene calls are TRBV9 and TRBJ2-2, with 8 positions matching TRBD2. The CDR3 runs 15 residues. Germline assignment: CDR1 SGDLS and CDR2 YYNGEE. Unmatched junction bases numbered 6, after V lost 4 bases and J lost 4 bases. The CDR3 bases are TGTGCCAGCAGCCGGGGGGGCCCTGTCACCGGGGAGCTGTTTTTT. Protein: CASSRGGPVTGELFF.

The chain links TRBV6-4 to TRBJ1-1; D remains ambiguous. Germline CDR1 and CDR2: MRHNA and SNTAGT. The CDR3 covers 13 residues. Trimming left V 3 bases short and J 1 base short, with 6 bases between. As DNA, the CDR3 is TGTGCCAGCAGTGAAACAGAGAACACTGAAGCTTTCTTT. This translates into CASSETENTEAFF.

The V gene is TRBV6-5, the J gene TRBJ1-2; D is undetermined. The CDR3 has 13 amino acids. Trimming pared 6 bases from V and 5 bases from J, leaving 13 bases between. Germline V gives CDR1 MNHEY, CDR2 SVGAGI. The CDR3 coding sequence is TGTGCCAGCAGGAAGTTTGCGGCATATGGCTACACCTTC. This gives the protein CASRKFAAYGYTF.

V is TRBV28 and J is TRBJ2-7; 11 bases map to TRBD2. Germline lookup yields CDR1 MDHEN and CDR2 SYDVKM. J gave up 3 bases and V 4 bases, and 5 bases lay outside the gene matches. The CDR3 totals 15 residues. This CDR3 reads CASSSGTSGNYEQYF. As DNA, the CDR3 is TGTGCCAGCAGTTCCGGGACTAGCGGAAACTACGAGCAGTACTTC.

This chain uses TRBV27 with TRBJ1-1; 12 nucleotides agree with TRBD1. The germline gives CDR1 MNHEY, CDR2 SMNVEV (reference sequence). The CDR3 has 14 amino acids. The V and J ends lost 6 bases and 3 bases, in that order; junction bases with no gene match: 2. The CDR3 here is CASSGTGGDTEAFF. CDR3 sequence (DNA): TGTGCCAGCAGCGGGACAGGGGGCGACACTGAAGCTTTCTTT.

The rearrangement joins TRBV5-1 to TRBJ2-7; maybe TRBD1 (5 bases). The CDR3 has 16 amino acids. Germline CDR1 SGHRS, CDR2 YFSETQ. The V end lost 0 bases, the J end lost 2 bases, and 15 bases lay between the germline ends. This CDR3 is CASSLVDRQYAYEQYF. The DNA for the CDR3 is TGCGCCAGCAGCTTGGTCGATCGACAGTACGCCTACGAGCAGTACTTC.

The J gene is TRBJ2-1, the V gene TRBV6-6; D possibly corresponds to TRBD2 (6 bases). The V and J ends lost 5 bases and 10 bases respectively, with 15 bases between them. CDR1 is MNHNY and CDR2 is SVGAGI in the germline V gene (reference sequence). The CDR3 has 13 amino acids. The CDR3 DNA sequence: TGTGCCAGCAGTCTGAGACTAGAGGACGAGCAGTTCTTC. Amino acid sequence: CASSLRLEDEQFF.

V is TRBV7-8 and J is TRBJ2-5, with 15 bases fitting TRBD2. From germline, CDR1 is SGHVS and CDR2 FQNEAQ. V lost 4 bases, J lost 0 bases, and 3 bases stayed unmatched. CDR3 length: 17 amino acids. CDR3 region: CASSSGLAGGYQETQYF. For the CDR3, the DNA is TGTGCCAGCAGCTCAGGACTAGCGGGAGGGTACCAAGAGACCCAGTACTTC.

This clone was seen just once. This chain uses TRBV13 with TRBJ1-2; 10 bases agree with TRBD1. Germline CDR1 is PRHDT and CDR2 is FYEKMQ (reference sequence). Germline trimming cut 4 bases from V and 4 bases from J; bases unmatched to any gene: 6. The CDR3 length is 15 residues. CDR3 residues: CASSYDRGLGYGYTF. The CDR3 DNA follows: TGTGCCAGCAGCTACGACAGGGGGCTTGGCTATGGCTACACCTTC.

The chain joins TRBV10-2 to TRBJ2-7; possible D gene TRBD1, 5 bases. The V gene's germline CDR1 is WSHSY and CDR2 SAAADI. V was shortened by 0 bases and J by 5 bases, with 14 bases between the two germline ends. CDR3 length: 15 residues. CDR3 residues: CASSESGRVRNEQYV. The CDR3 DNA follows: TGCGCCAGCAGTGAGTCGGGCAGGGTTCGGAACGAGCAGTACGTC.

This clone was observed a few times. V usage is TRBV2 and J usage is TRBJ2-1; the match to TRBD2 covers 8 bases. V lost 5 bases and J lost 7; bases outside the gene matches: 10. Germline CDR1 reads SNHLY; CDR2 reads FYNNEI. The CDR3 totals 15 residues. CDR3 region: CASSLTAGAFNEQFF. The CDR3, as DNA: TGTGCCAGCAGTCTTACAGCGGGAGCCTTTAATGAGCAGTTCTTC.

This chain connects TRBV5-1 to TRBJ1-2; 8 nucleotides agree with TRBD1. Losses at the gene ends were 3 bases for V and 6 bases for J; bases not matched to a gene: 1. CDR1 and CDR2 (germline): SGHRS, YFSETQ. The CDR3 spans 12 residues. CDR3 nucleotide sequence: TGCGCCAGCAGCTCGACAGGGGATGGCTACACCTTC. Translated: CASSSTGDGYTF.

This clone was counted only a few times. CDR3 amino acids: CASSPSLAAADTQYF. Written as DNA, the CDR3 is TGTGCCAGCAGCCCCTCCCTAGCGGCCGCAGATACGCAGTATTTT. The rearrangement uses TRBV11-3 and TRBJ2-3, with 7 positions matching TRBD2. From germline, CDR1 is SGHNT and CDR2 YENEEA. This CDR3 spans 15 amino acids. Losses at the gene ends were 5 bases for V and 4 bases for J; bases not matched to a gene: 9.